This T cell receptor (beta chain) was profiled in a study of cytomegalovirus exposure and HLA in healthy donors. The count of this clone is one. What it binds is unknown. PCR used 60 Vbeta primers and 13 Jbeta primers. Profiling relied on immunoSEQ multiplex PCR, and the TCRdb table lists in-frame clones only, not all of them. The profile shows about 130,000 clones, over 70% of them singletons. There are 15 residues in the CDR3. V trimming: 6 bases; J trimming: 6 bases; junction bases outside the gene matches: 8. Germline V gene lookup returns CDR1 LNHDA and CDR2 SQIVND (reference sequence). Study findings and constraints: Per published accounts, TCR beta sequences correctly predicted the HLA-A and HLA-B alleles of most subjects.

The rearrangement links TRBV19 to TRBJ2-2; TRBD2 aligns across 9 bases. This TCR came from a man younger than 35 in good health and CMV-seropositive. Material: PBMCs. The CDR3 reads CASSKILAGAGELFF. CDR3 nucleotide sequence: TGTGCCAGTAGCAAAATACTAGCGGGCGCCGGGGAGCTGTTTTTT.